This passage covers 27 T cell receptor beta chains from one sample sequenced in a study of shared clonotypes between healthy human individuals. Here immunoSEQ multiplex PCR was the method, and the copy in TCRdb shows in-frame clones only, minus some. The table includes around 2.5 million clones, 93% detected once. The sequenced sample was naive CD4+ T cells from PBMCs. Subset of the sample: CD45RA+ positively selected. Receptors were obtained from a man aged 18 to 30 in good health. Some clones in this sample may be carry-over from other donors' samples.

On this clone: Within the sample, other DNA sequences also encode this same CDR3. V is TRBV9 and J is TRBJ2-5; no firm D call. V was shortened by 0 bases and J by 2 bases, with 8 bases between the two germline ends. Germline CDR1 SGDLS, CDR2 YYNGEE. There are 14 residues in the CDR3. CDR3 residues: CASSVDRRQETQYF. CDR3 sequence (DNA): TGTGCCAGCAGCGTAGATAGGAGACAAGAGACCCAGTACTTC.

The chain employs TRBV5-5 and TRBJ2-5, with TRBD2 matching over 14 bases. Germline V CDR1 and CDR2: SGHKS, YYEKEE (reference sequence). Trimming took 4 bases from V and 5 from J; bases not matched to a gene: 16. The CDR3 loop spans 19 amino acids. The CDR3 coding sequence is TGTGCCAGCAGCCCGGGGGGGACTAGCGGGAGAAGGAATTTGGAGACCCAGTACTTC. Translation: CASSPGGTSGRRNLETQYF.

This chain links TRBV6-6 with TRBJ2-3; D is ambiguous. The length of the CDR3 is 15 residues. The germline CDR1 and CDR2 sequences are MNHNY and SVGAGI (reference sequence). Trimming took 4 bases from V and 0 from J, leaving 11 bases between them. CDR3 DNA sequence: TGTGCCAGCAGTTTACCACTGGATAGCACAGATACGCAGTATTTT. Amino acids: CASSLPLDSTDTQYF.

CDR3 region: CASGVSYEQYF. The DNA of the CDR3 is TGTGCCAGCGGGGTCTCCTACGAGCAGTACTTC. This chain links TRBV6-1 with TRBJ2-7; D uncertain. Germline lookup yields CDR1 MNHNS and CDR2 SASEGT. The CDR3 loop spans 11 amino acids. Trimming left V 8 bases short and J 0 bases short, with 5 bases between.

The rearrangement links TRBV7-3 to TRBJ2-1, with D possibly TRBD1 on 6 matching bases. This CDR3 is 16 amino acids long. Trimming removed 5 bases at V and 0 bases at J, with 14 bases between. CDR1 and CDR2 (germline): SGHTA, FQGTGA. The CDR3 bases are TGTGCCAGCAGCCTCACAGGGCGAGACTCCTACAATGAGCAGTTCTTC. It translates to CASSLTGRDSYNEQFF.

The genes are TRBV6-5 and TRBJ1-2; D is possibly TRBD1 (5 bases). V was trimmed by 4 bases and J by 8 bases, leaving 14 bases between them. Germline CDR1 reads MNHEY; CDR2 reads SVGAGI. The CDR3 spans 13 residues. This chain's CDR3 is CASSLPGGGGYTF. Here the CDR3 DNA reads TGTGCCAGCAGTTTACCGGGGGGTGGCGGCTACACCTTC.

A single count supports this clone. The chain recombines TRBV15 with TRBJ2-5; 7 bases agree with TRBD1. The junction had 7 bases not matched to a gene; V was cut back by 0 bases and J by 6 bases. The germline V gene encodes CDR1 LNHNV and CDR2 YYDKDF (reference sequence). This CDR3 is 15 amino acids long. The CDR3 protein is CATSRDRRDSQTQYF. Here the CDR3 DNA reads TGTGCCACCAGCAGAGATCGAAGGGACAGCCAGACCCAGTACTTC.

V gene TRBV28 combines with J gene TRBJ2-1; D perhaps matches TRBD2 (5 bases). The germline CDR1 and CDR2 sequences are MDHEN and SYDVKM. The CDR3 consists of 13 residues. The V and J ends lost 3 bases and 7 bases respectively, with 10 bases between them. CDR3 in amino acids: CASSFGRLNEQFF. DNA of the CDR3: TGTGCCAGCAGTTTTGGGAGACTGAATGAGCAGTTCTTC.

The genes are TRBV6-5 and TRBJ2-6; perhaps D is TRBD1 or TRBD2 (6 bases each). Between the trimmed V and J ends, which lost 0 bases and 2 bases, there was a span of 8 bases. CDR1 and CDR2 (germline): MNHEY, SVGAGI. CDR3 length equals 16 residues. CDR3 amino acids: CASSYSGGAGANVLTF. The DNA of the CDR3 is TGTGCCAGCAGTTACTCGGGGGGCGCTGGGGCCAACGTCCTGACTTTC.

The rearrangement links TRBV6-4 to TRBJ2-7; D unclear. Germline loops: CDR1 MRHNA, CDR2 SNTAGT. The V end lost 2 bases, the J end lost 12 bases, and 8 bases lay between the germline ends. This CDR3 has 10 residues. CDR3 in amino acids: CASSDRESYF. CDR3 nucleotides: TGTGCCAGCAGTGACAGGGAATCGTACTTC.

The V and J genes are TRBV7-2 and TRBJ1-4; 10 bases map to TRBD1. Trimming cost V 0 bases and J 7 bases; bases outside gene matches: 2. The CDR3 length is 15 residues. The germline V gene has CDR1 SGHTA and CDR2 FQGNSA. The CDR3 sequence is CASSLADRGPEKLFF. The CDR3 coding sequence is TGTGCCAGCAGCTTAGCAGACAGGGGGCCTGAAAAACTGTTTTTT.

Only one count was recorded for this clone. The chain employs TRBV5-1 and TRBJ1-2, with 11 bases identical to TRBD1. V shed 3 bases and J 4 bases; nucleotides not matched to a gene: 2. This CDR3 comprises 14 residues. Germline V gene lookup returns CDR1 SGHRS and CDR2 YFSETQ. In DNA form, the CDR3 reads TGCGCCAGCAGCTGGGGGACAGGGGGCTATGGCTACACCTTC. Residues: CASSWGTGGYGYTF.

The chain combines TRBV18 with TRBJ1-5; the D is unclear. Per germline, CDR1 KGHSH and CDR2 LQKENI. Trimming took off 2 bases at V and 2 bases at J, with 7 bases between the two ends. The CDR3 length is 14 residues. CDR3 sequence reads: CASSPDSGNQPQHF. CDR3 sequence (DNA): TGTGCCAGCTCACCAGATTCGGGCAATCAGCCCCAGCATTTT.

CDR3 sequence reads: CASSERAASYEQYF. The DNA for the CDR3 is TGCGCCAGCAGTGAGAGGGCGGCCTCCTACGAGCAGTACTTC. The rearrangement links TRBV5-1 to TRBJ2-7, with TRBD2 as a possible D gene (5 bases). Trimming pared 5 bases from V and 0 bases from J, leaving 12 bases between. In germline, CDR1 is SGHRS, CDR2 YFSETQ. The CDR3 length is 14 residues. Together with reference TRBV5-1 and TRBJ2-7, the CDR3 gives the full variable domain: KAGVTQTPRYLIKTRGQQVTLSCSPISGHRSVSWYQQTPGQGLQFLFEYFSETQRNKGNFPGRFSGRQFSNSRSEMNVSTLELGDSALYLCASSERAASYEQYFGPGTRLTVT.

This chain connects TRBV7-2 to TRBJ2-7; D is undetermined. The CDR3 contains 16 residues. Trimming shortened V by 5 bases and J by 4 bases, and 21 bases separated the two germline ends. Germline V gene sequence: CDR1 SGHTA, CDR2 FQGNSA. The CDR3 protein is CASSLPSWVSVYEQYF. As DNA, the CDR3 is TGTGCCAGCAGCCTCCCCTCTTGGGTTTCGGTTTACGAGCAGTACTTC. Full variable domain (missing parts from reference TRBV7-2 and TRBJ2-7): GAGVSQSPSNKVTEKGKDVELRCDPISGHTALYWYRQSLGQGLEFLIYFQGNSAPDKSGLPSDRFSAERTGGSVSTLTIQRTQQEDSAVYLCASSLPSWVSVYEQYFGPGTRLTVT.

V and J are TRBV7-3 and TRBJ2-1; 11 bases are a match to TRBD1. The junction had 14 bases not matched to a gene; V was cut back by 6 bases and J by 10 bases. Germline CDR1 is SGHTA and CDR2 is FQGTGA. The CDR3 is 16 amino acids. The DNA for the CDR3 is TGTGCCAGCAGGCCGGGGACAGGGGGACGGAGTGGGGAGCAGTTCTTC. The encoded protein is CASRPGTGGRSGEQFF.

This clone was recorded once. The chain uses TRBV5-1 and TRBJ1-2; 7 nucleotides match TRBD1. Germline lookup yields CDR1 SGHRS and CDR2 YFSETQ. Trimming removed 0 bases from V and 0 bases from J; junction bases left unmatched: 11. This CDR3 contains 18 residues. CDR3: CASSLAMQIGQANYGYTF. CDR3 sequence (DNA): TGCGCCAGCAGCTTGGCCATGCAAATCGGACAGGCTAACTATGGCTACACCTTC.

The chain joins TRBV6-1 to TRBJ2-7; no clear D gene. The CDR3 has 12 residues. Deletions cut 5 bases from V and 5 bases from J, with 10 bases between. Per the germline V gene, CDR1 is MNHNS and CDR2 is SASEGT. CDR3: CASSLGGDEQYF. CDR3 in DNA: TGTGCCAGCAGTCTTGGCGGTGACGAGCAGTACTTC.

This rearrangement joins TRBV2 to TRBJ1-4; TRBD1 might be the D (5 bases). V dropped 6 bases and J dropped 5 bases, with 13 bases sitting between them. Germline lookup yields CDR1 SNHLY and CDR2 FYNNEI. CDR3 length: 14 residues. The CDR3 region is CASRAGRMNEKLFF. CDR3 in DNA: TGTGCCAGCAGAGCGGGACGGATGAATGAAAAACTGTTTTTT.

The V call is TRBV7-6, the J call TRBJ2-1; 9 nucleotides line up with TRBD2. V shed 5 bases and J 10 bases; nucleotides not matched to a gene: 15. Germline CDR1 and CDR2: SGHVS and FNYEAQ. The CDR3 loop spans 16 amino acids. CDR3 loop: CASSILLAGGPREQFF. DNA of the CDR3: TGTGCCAGCAGCATCCTACTCGCGGGAGGGCCACGCGAGCAGTTCTTC.

The CDR3 DNA reads TGTGCCAGCAGCCTCACGACCACCTCCTACAATGAGCAGTTCTTC. Translating gives CASSLTTTSYNEQFF. V is TRBV7-3 and J is TRBJ2-1; D remains unclear. Per germline, CDR1 SGHTA and CDR2 FQGTGA. V was cut by 5 bases and J by 0 bases, with 11 bases left in between. The CDR3 has 15 residues.

The chain has TRBV27 and TRBJ2-7; tentatively, D is TRBD1 or TRBD2 (5 bases each). Trimming stripped 4 bases from V and 6 bases from J, with 25 bases between. Germline loops: CDR1 MNHEY, CDR2 SMNVEV (reference sequence). The CDR3 extends over 17 amino acids. The CDR3 DNA sequence: TGTGCCAGCAGTTCCGGCGCCGGGGCTAGAACAACGCGCGAGCAGTACTTC. Translating gives CASSSGAGARTTREQYF.

As DNA, the CDR3 is TGTGCCAGCAGCGTAAGAGGCGGTGGGCCCCTAATTTACGAGCAGTACTTC. Residues: CASSVRGGGPLIYEQYF. This sequence joins TRBV9 and TRBJ2-7; D remains unclear. The germline V gene has CDR1 SGDLS and CDR2 YYNGEE. V gave up 1 base and J gave up 4 bases, with 21 bases separating them. The CDR3 runs to 17 residues.

Remarks on this clone: Other DNA sequences in the same sample also yield this CDR3. The chain uses TRBV5-6 and TRBJ1-3; possibly TRBD1 for D (6 bases). The V gene's germline CDR1 is SGHDT and CDR2 YYEEEE. V lost 2 bases and J 3 bases, leaving 9 bases between the germline ends. CDR3 size: 14 residues. CDR3 residues: CASSLQGGGNTIYF. The CDR3 region has the DNA TGTGCCAGCAGCTTACAGGGCGGTGGAAACACCATATATTTT.

To note about this clone: Other DNA variants within this sample encode the same CDR3. The chain is built from TRBV7-3 and TRBJ1-1; TRBD1 matches 7 bases. Germline V lookup: CDR1 SGHTA, CDR2 FQGTGA. CDR3 length: 14 residues. J was trimmed by 7 bases and V by 3 bases; bases with no gene match: 8. The CDR3 loop reads CASSFRGPEGEAFF. CDR3 nucleotide sequence: TGTGCCAGCAGCTTTAGGGGGCCCGAGGGTGAAGCTTTCTTT.

The chain uses TRBV5-1 and TRBJ2-1; D tentatively reads TRBD1 or TRBD2 (5 bases each). Germline assignment: CDR1 SGHRS and CDR2 YFSETQ. This CDR3 is 18 amino acids long. The V and J ends lost 0 bases and 7 bases respectively, with 23 bases between them. CDR3 DNA: TGCGCCAGCAGCTTGGGGGATACCGCGGGCCAGGGTATGAATGAGCAGTTCTTC. It specifies CASSLGDTAGQGMNEQFF.

This sequence joins TRBV10-1 and TRBJ2-7, with 11 bases identical to TRBD1. Germline values: CDR1 WNHNN, CDR2 SYGVQD (reference sequence). The CDR3 contains 19 residues. J lost 5 bases, V lost 6 bases, and 21 bases had no gene match. The chain's CDR3 is CASRQKGEYGQGACDEQYF. In DNA, the CDR3 is TGCGCCAGCAGGCAAAAGGGGGAATACGGACAGGGGGCTTGCGACGAGCAGTACTTC.